This T cell receptor beta chain was found in a study of T cell repertoires in cytomegalovirus infection. On the study more broadly: Public TCR beta signature analysis indicated the presence of both CMV infection and matching HLA type.

Study-wide points: Across the ex vivo response, the dominant clonotypes were HLA-C-restricted CMV-specific TCR beta clonotypes. Summed frequency of public TCR beta families distinguished CMV carriers with the relevant HLA.

The CDR3 is made up of 13 amino acids. Germline V gene data show CDR1 as SGHRS and CDR2 as YFSETQ. This clonotype was seen more than once but under ten times. Antigen: not known. Mismatch with germline at one junction end may stem from a read error. TCRdb called the reads again in MiXCR, with one record for every CDR3 protein. The sample has about 890,000 distinct CDR3 sequences; 30% to 40% are singletons. The source was cultured CD8+ T cells from PBMCs, collected from culture after CMV antigen stimulation. This TCR was recovered from a human donor in good health (CMV status not recorded). Some clones in this sample may be carry-over from other donors' samples. The chain employs TRBV5-1 and TRBJ2-5; TRBD2 aligns across 13 bases. This CDR3 reads CASTLGLAGRQYF. The CDR3 bases are TGCGCCAGCACCTTGGGACTAGCGGGACGCCAGTACTTC.